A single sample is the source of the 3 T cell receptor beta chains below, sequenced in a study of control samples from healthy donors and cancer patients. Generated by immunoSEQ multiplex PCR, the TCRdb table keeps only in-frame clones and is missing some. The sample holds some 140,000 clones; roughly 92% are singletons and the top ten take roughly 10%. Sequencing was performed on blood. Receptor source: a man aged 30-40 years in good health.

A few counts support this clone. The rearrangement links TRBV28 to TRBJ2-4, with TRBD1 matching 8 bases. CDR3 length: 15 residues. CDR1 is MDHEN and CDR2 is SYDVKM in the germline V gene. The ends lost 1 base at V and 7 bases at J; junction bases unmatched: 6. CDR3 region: CASSLLGQEINIQYF. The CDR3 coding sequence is TGTGCCAGCAGTTTATTGGGACAGGAGATTAACATTCAGTACTTC.

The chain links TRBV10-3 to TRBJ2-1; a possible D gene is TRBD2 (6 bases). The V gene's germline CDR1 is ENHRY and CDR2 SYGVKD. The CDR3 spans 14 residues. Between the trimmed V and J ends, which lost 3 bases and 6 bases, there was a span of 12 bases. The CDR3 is CAISDVADRNEQFF. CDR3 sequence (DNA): TGTGCCATCAGTGATGTAGCGGATCGCAATGAGCAGTTCTTC.

CDR3 in amino acids: CASSSSGRGSGELFF. The DNA of the CDR3 is TGTGCCAGCAGTTCTAGCGGGAGAGGGAGCGGGGAGCTGTTTTTT. The chain uses TRBV6-5 and TRBJ2-2; TRBD2 agrees at 10 bases. The V gene's germline CDR1 is MNHEY and CDR2 SVGAGI. V shed 4 bases, J shed 7 bases, and the junction held 6 bases outside the gene matches. The CDR3 contains 15 residues.